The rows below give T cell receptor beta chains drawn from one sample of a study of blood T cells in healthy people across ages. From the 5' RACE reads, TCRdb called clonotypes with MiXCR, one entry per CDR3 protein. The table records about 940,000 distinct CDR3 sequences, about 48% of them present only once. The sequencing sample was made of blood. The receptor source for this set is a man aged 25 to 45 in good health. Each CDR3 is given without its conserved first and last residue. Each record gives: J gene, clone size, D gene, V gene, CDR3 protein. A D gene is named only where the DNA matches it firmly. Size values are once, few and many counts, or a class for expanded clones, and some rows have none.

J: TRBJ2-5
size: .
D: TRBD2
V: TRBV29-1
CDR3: SVEGWASGGTFPETQY

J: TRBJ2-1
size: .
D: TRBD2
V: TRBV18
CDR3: ASSRGVAGGNEQF

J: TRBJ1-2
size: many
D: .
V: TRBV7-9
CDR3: ASSLGQIYGYT

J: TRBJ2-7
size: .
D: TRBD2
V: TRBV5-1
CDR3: ASRPGTTSYEQY

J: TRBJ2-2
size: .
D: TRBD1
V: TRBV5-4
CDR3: ASSARTGGVTGELF

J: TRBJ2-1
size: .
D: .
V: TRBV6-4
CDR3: ASSVTAIDNEQF

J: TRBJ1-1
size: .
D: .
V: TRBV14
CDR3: ASSQATGTPAF

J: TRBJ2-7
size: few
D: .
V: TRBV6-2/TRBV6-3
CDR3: ASSPRAEVLYEQY

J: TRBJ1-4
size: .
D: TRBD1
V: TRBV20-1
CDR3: SARDPGQGTEKLF

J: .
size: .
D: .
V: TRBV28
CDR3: ASSPRLGSYEQY

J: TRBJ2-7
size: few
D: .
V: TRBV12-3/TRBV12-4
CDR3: ASSFADGPYEQY

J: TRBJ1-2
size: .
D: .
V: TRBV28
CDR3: ASTRMGDYT

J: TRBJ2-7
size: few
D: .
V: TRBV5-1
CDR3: ASSFLRDTSYEQY

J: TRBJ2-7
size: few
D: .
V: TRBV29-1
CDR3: SSAVGIPGLSSYEQY

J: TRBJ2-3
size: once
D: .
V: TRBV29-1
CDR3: SVHPTGASTDTQY

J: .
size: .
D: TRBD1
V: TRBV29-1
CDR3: SVLNTGGEQY

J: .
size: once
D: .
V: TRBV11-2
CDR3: ASSSTDGPYEQY

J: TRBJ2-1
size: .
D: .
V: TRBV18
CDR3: ASSVARTQF

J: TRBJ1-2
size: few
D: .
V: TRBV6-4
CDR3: ASSDSAGAGYT

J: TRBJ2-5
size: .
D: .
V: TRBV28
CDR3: ASSGTWGSPTSQYQETQY

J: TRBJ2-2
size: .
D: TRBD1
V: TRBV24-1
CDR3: ATAPGQHTGELF

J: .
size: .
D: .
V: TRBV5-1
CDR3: ASSVEASEREQY

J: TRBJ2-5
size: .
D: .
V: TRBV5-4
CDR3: ASSSKTLSQETQY

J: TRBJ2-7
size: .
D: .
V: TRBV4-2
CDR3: ASPGPYEQY

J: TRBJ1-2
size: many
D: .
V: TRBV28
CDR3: ASRASYGYT

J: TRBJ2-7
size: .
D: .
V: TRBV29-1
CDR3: SGGQTYEQY

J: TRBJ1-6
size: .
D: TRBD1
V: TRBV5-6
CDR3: ASSLDRGLSPLH

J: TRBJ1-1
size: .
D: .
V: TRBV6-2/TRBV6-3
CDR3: ASSRSSEAF

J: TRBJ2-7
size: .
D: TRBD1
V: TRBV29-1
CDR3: SGHRGDEQY

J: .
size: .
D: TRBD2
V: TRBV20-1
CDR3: SAQGGLAWGEQY

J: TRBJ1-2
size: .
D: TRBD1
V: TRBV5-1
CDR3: ASSPDRAGYT

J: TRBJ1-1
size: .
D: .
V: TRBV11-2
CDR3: ASSLEGGTLLPNTEAF

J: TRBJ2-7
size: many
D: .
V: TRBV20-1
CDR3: SASEDNYEQY